These 2 T cell receptor beta chains share one sample of origin, sequenced in a study of post-analysis software for immune sequencing data. Overall study results and limits: With TRBV5-6, TRBV5-1 and TRBV20-1 included, several TRBV segments were more frequent in patients than in controls.

No antigens are known for them. Prepared TCR beta cDNA libraries contained unique molecular identifiers. Via MiXCR, TCRdb re-called the PCR reads, giving one row per CDR3 protein. The table shows fewer than 850,000 distinct CDR3 sequences, with 25% to 30% occurring only once. The specimen sequenced was blood. The receptors originated from a girl aged 10 to 17 with multiple sclerosis.

This chain connects TRBV5-1 to TRBJ1-1; the D gene is possibly TRBD1 (6 bases). The CDR3 runs to 14 residues. Germline CDR1 is SGHRS and CDR2 is YFSETQ. Trimming removed 4 bases at V and 2 bases at J, with 12 bases between. CDR3 sequence: CASSTGQSNTEAFF. As DNA, the CDR3 is TGCGCCAGCAGCACCGGACAGTCCAACACTGAAGCTTTCTTT.

This chain uses TRBV6-5 with TRBJ1-1, with D hard to call. There are 15 residues in the CDR3. Germline assignment: CDR1 MNHEY and CDR2 SVGAGI. The V gene lost 0 bases and the J gene lost 1 base, with 9 bases spanning the gap. CDR3 DNA sequence: TGTGCCAGCAGTTACTCGCCAGAAAGGAACACTGAAGCTTTCTTT. Translating it yields CASSYSPERNTEAFF.